Presented here are 30 T cell receptor beta chains from one specimen sequenced in a study of blood T cell repertoires in COVID-19. TCRdb's copy holds only in-frame clones and misses some; the assay was immunoSEQ multiplex PCR. The repertoire consists of fewer than 200,000 clones, with about four fifths occurring once and the leading ten covering 12%. Sequenced input: PBMCs or T cells enriched from blood (not recorded which). These TCRs come from a man in his fifties who had recovered from COVID-19.

The V and J genes are TRBV3-1 (or the pseudogene TRBV3-2) and TRBJ2-3, with 10 nucleotides matching TRBD2. Germline CDR1 reads LGHDT; CDR2 reads YNNKEL (reference sequence). Losses at the gene ends were 3 bases for V and 5 bases for J; bases not matched to a gene: 8. This CDR3 contains 16 residues. This CDR3 is CASSQQAGGGGDTQYF. CDR3 in DNA: TGTGCCAGCAGCCAGCAAGCGGGGGGGGGCGGAGATACGCAGTATTTT.

The CDR3 reads CASSFGQGTEAFF. In DNA form, the CDR3 reads TGTGCCAGCAGTTTTGGGCAGGGCACTGAAGCTTTCTTT. The genes are TRBV12-3 or TRBV12-4 and TRBJ1-1; D might be TRBD1 (5 bases). V was trimmed by 3 bases and J by 4 bases, leaving 9 bases between them. This CDR3 is 13 amino acids long.

The chain employs TRBV6-5 and TRBJ2-7; D possibly corresponds to TRBD1 (5 bases). This CDR3 contains 14 residues. The V gene lost 5 bases and the J gene lost 1 base, with 12 bases spanning the gap. Germline V gene data show CDR1 as MNHEY and CDR2 as SVGAGI. The DNA of the CDR3 is TGTGCCAGCAGTCAGGGCCCGACGTCCTACGAGCAGTACTTC. Translation gives CASSQGPTSYEQYF.

The V call is TRBV2, the J call TRBJ2-2; a weak D match, TRBD2 (5 bases). The germline V and J ends were trimmed by 6 bases and 4 bases, with 15 bases remaining between them. From germline, CDR1 is SNHLY and CDR2 FYNNEI. This CDR3 has 15 amino acids. The CDR3 nucleotides are TGTGCCAGCAGGTCGGGGATGGCGGTCACCGGGGAGCTGTTTTTT. It translates to CASRSGMAVTGELFF. The whole variable domain, filled in from reference TRBV2 and TRBJ2-2, reads EPEVTQTPSHQVTQMGQEVILRCVPISNHLYFYWYRQILGQKVEFLVSFYNNEISEKSEIFDDQFSVERPDGSNFTLKIRSTKLEDSAMYFCASRSGMAVTGELFFGEGSRLTVL.

The chain recombines TRBV27 with TRBJ2-2, with 8 bases identical to TRBD2. Germline trimming cut 6 bases from V and 2 bases from J; bases unmatched to any gene: 8. This CDR3 has 16 residues. CDR1 is MNHEY, CDR2 SMNVEV, per germline (reference sequence). CDR3 protein: CASSNPGGPNTGELFF. CDR3 bases: TGTGCCAGCAGCAACCCGGGGGGGCCCAACACCGGGGAGCTGTTTTTT.

This chain uses TRBV29-1 with TRBJ1-1, with 7 positions matching TRBD1. Germline CDR1 and CDR2: SQVTM and ANQGSEA. The CDR3 has 13 residues. After removal of 5 bases from V and 0 bases from J, the junction contained 3 bases not matched to a gene. CDR3 region: CSVFGQVNTEAFF. Here the CDR3 DNA reads TGCAGCGTTTTTGGACAGGTGAACACTGAAGCTTTCTTT. The full variable domain, its missing parts supplied by reference TRBV29-1 and TRBJ1-1, is SAVISQKPSRDICQRGTSLTIQCQVDSQVTMMFWYRQQPGQSLTLIATANQGSEATYESGFVIDKFPISRPNLTFSTLTVSNMSPEDSSIYLCSVFGQVNTEAFFGQGTRLTVV.

The CDR3 DNA reads as TGCGCCAGCAGCTTGGCCCTCTCCAGGGCCAACACCGGGGAGCTGTTTTTT. This sequence encodes CASSLALSRANTGELFF. V and J are TRBV5-1 and TRBJ2-2, with a tentative D call TRBD1 (5 bases). V was shortened by 0 bases and J by 2 bases, with 14 bases between the two germline ends. The CDR3 loop spans 17 amino acids. CDR1 and CDR2 (germline): SGHRS, YFSETQ.

This chain's CDR3 is CASSRAYEQYF. As DNA, the CDR3 is TGTGCCAGCAGTCGAGCCTACGAGCAGTACTTC. This chain connects TRBV6-2 or TRBV6-3 to TRBJ2-7; D is unresolved. With 5 bases removed from V and 2 bases from J, the gap between germline ends came to 4 bases. This CDR3 is built from 11 residues. CDR1 MNHEY and CDR2 SVGEGT come from the germline V gene.

The chain couples TRBV29-1 to TRBJ2-2, with a weak D call TRBD2 (5 bases). Looked up from germline, CDR1 is SQVTM and CDR2 is ANQGSEA. This CDR3 region has 13 residues. Trimming took 1 base from V and 7 from J, leaving 10 bases between them. The DNA for the CDR3 is TGCAGCGTTGAAGGTCGGGGTAACGGGGAGCTGTTTTTT. This gives the protein CSVEGRGNGELFF.

The chain uses TRBV18 and TRBJ1-2, with 7 bases fitting TRBD1. V dropped 2 bases and J dropped 1; count of bases not matched to a gene: 4. The CDR3 spans 15 residues. The V gene's germline CDR1 is KGHSH and CDR2 LQKENI. CDR3 coding DNA: TGTGCCAGCTCACCAGCGGGACAGATTAACTATGGCTACACCTTC. As protein: CASSPAGQINYGYTF.

The J gene is TRBJ1-6, the V gene TRBV19; 10 bases align to TRBD1. J lost 5 bases, V lost 3 bases, and 4 bases had no gene match. Germline V CDR1 and CDR2: LNHDA, SQIVND (reference sequence). This CDR3 is 16 amino acids long. The CDR3 here is CASSILGQGNNSPLHF. The CDR3, as DNA: TGTGCCAGTAGTATTTTGGGACAGGGGAATAATTCACCCCTCCACTTT. The whole variable domain, filled in from reference TRBV19 and TRBJ1-6, reads DGGITQSPKYLFRKEGQNVTLSCEQNLNHDAMYWYRQDPGQGLRLIYYSQIVNDFQKGDIAEGYSVSREKKESFPLTVTSAQKNPTAFYLCASSILGQGNNSPLHFGNGTRLTVT.

This rearrangement joins TRBV27 to TRBJ1-2, with 8 bases matching TRBD1. Germline V lookup: CDR1 MNHEY, CDR2 SMNVEV (reference sequence). With V trimmed by 6 bases and J by 8 bases, 14 bases remained unmatched. This CDR3 is built from 15 residues. In nucleotides, the CDR3 is TGTGCCAGCAGCCCCGCCCCTACAGGGGGGAAGGGCTACACCTTC. Translated, it gives CASSPAPTGGKGYTF.

This chain connects TRBV10-3 to TRBJ2-7; TRBD1 agrees at 9 bases. Germline CDR1 ENHRY, CDR2 SYGVKD. Trimming removed 6 bases from V and 0 bases from J; junction bases left unmatched: 6. The CDR3 is 15 amino acids. For the CDR3, the DNA is TGTGCCATCAGAGCCGACAGGGGGAGCTCCTACGAGCAGTACTTC. It is translated as CAIRADRGSSYEQYF.

The chain has TRBV6-2 or TRBV6-3 and TRBJ1-5, with D uncertain. The CDR3 has 16 residues. V was pared by 4 bases and J by 2 bases, with 15 bases between. Germline assignment: CDR1 MNHEY and CDR2 SVGEGT. The CDR3 is CASSSQVLVGNQPQHF. The CDR3 nucleotides read TGTGCCAGCAGTTCTCAAGTGCTAGTGGGCAATCAGCCCCAGCATTTT.

Details on this clone: The same CDR3 also results from other DNA sequences found in this sample. The rearrangement uses TRBV7-9 and TRBJ1-1, with TRBD1 identical over 7 bases. The germline V gene encodes CDR1 SEHNR and CDR2 FQNEAQ (reference sequence). The CDR3 extends over 13 amino acids. V lost 5 bases and J lost 5; bases outside the gene matches: 5. This CDR3 is CASSPPGGTEAFF. CDR3 in DNA: TGTGCCAGCAGCCCCCCAGGGGGGACTGAAGCTTTCTTT.

The chain combines TRBV20-1 with TRBJ2-1; 9 nucleotides agree with TRBD2. Germline CDR1 and CDR2: DFQATT and SNEGSKA (reference sequence). This CDR3 has 13 amino acids. V shed 3 bases and J 6 bases; nucleotides not matched to a gene: 3. In nucleotides, the CDR3 is TGCAGTGCTAGTCTAGCGGGACGCAATGAGCAGTTCTTC. Encoded protein: CSASLAGRNEQFF.

The chain has TRBV7-3 and TRBJ1-2; maybe TRBD1 (5 bases). Germline assignment: CDR1 SGHTA and CDR2 FQGTGA. V lost 3 bases and J 3 bases, leaving 8 bases between the germline ends. The CDR3 loop spans 13 amino acids. The CDR3 sequence: CASSLLGDYGYTF. CDR3 coding DNA: TGTGCCAGCAGCTTGTTAGGGGACTATGGCTACACCTTC.

The chain is built from TRBV7-3 and TRBJ1-6, with 7 bases fitting TRBD1. The CDR3 covers 16 residues. Germline CDR1 is SGHTA and CDR2 is FQGTGA. With 1 base clipped from V and 7 bases from J, the junction kept 7 bases outside the gene matches. As DNA, the CDR3 is TGTGCCAGCAGCTTAAATTCGGGACAGCTCAATTCACCCCTCCACTTT. Translating it yields CASSLNSGQLNSPLHF.

This clone was counted between two and nine times. The V and J genes are TRBV7-2 and TRBJ2-1; TRBD1 aligns across 7 bases. This CDR3 comprises 13 residues. CDR1 is SGHTA and CDR2 is FQGNSA in the germline V gene. With V trimmed by 6 bases and J by 10 bases, 9 bases remained unmatched. CDR3 nucleotides: TGTGCCAGCAGATTTACAGGGGTCGGAGAGCAGTTCTTC. It codes for CASRFTGVGEQFF.

CDR3 in DNA: TGCGCCAGCAGCCAAGATAGCGGCATTAATGAAAAACTGTTTTTT. Its protein product is CASSQDSGINEKLFF. V gene TRBV4-1 combines with J gene TRBJ1-4; D ambiguous. The V and J ends lost 0 bases and 4 bases respectively, with 9 bases between them. CDR1 and CDR2 from the germline V gene are MGHRA and YSYEKL. CDR3 size: 15 residues.

The CDR3 region is CASSGDRDQETQYF. The CDR3 coding sequence is TGTGCCAGCAGCGGGGACAGGGATCAAGAGACCCAGTACTTC. This chain links TRBV5-4 with TRBJ2-5; TRBD1 matches at 9 bases. The CDR3 is 14 amino acids. Germline V gene lookup returns CDR1 SGHNT and CDR2 YYREEE (reference sequence). The ends lost 4 bases at V and 2 bases at J; junction bases unmatched: 3.

The chain joins TRBV9 to TRBJ2-3, with a possible D match to TRBD1 (5 bases). CDR1 SGDLS and CDR2 YYNGEE come from the germline V gene. This CDR3 is built from 15 residues. V was cut by 4 bases and J by 2 bases, with 14 bases left in between. The CDR3 bases are TGTGCCAGCAGCTCCAAGGGGCGGTTCACAGATACGCAGTATTTT. This codes for CASSSKGRFTDTQYF.

This clone has only a few counts. The chain is built from TRBV6-5 and TRBJ2-2; no definite D call. The CDR3 is 14 amino acids. Germline V gene data show CDR1 as MNHEY and CDR2 as SVGAGI. Trimming shortened V by 6 bases and J by 1 base, and 9 bases separated the two germline ends. This chain's CDR3 is CASSSERNTGELFF. CDR3 DNA: TGTGCCAGCAGCTCCGAGCGGAACACCGGGGAGCTGTTTTTT.

A single count supports this clone. The chain carries TRBV5-1 and TRBJ2-1; 8 nucleotides align to TRBD1. V gave up 4 bases and J gave up 4 bases; unmatched junction bases: 10. This CDR3 has 16 amino acids. Germline lookup yields CDR1 SGHRS and CDR2 YFSETQ. The CDR3 DNA reads TGCGCCAGCAGCCCGATACCGGGACAGGATTACAATGAGCAGTTCTTC. Protein product: CASSPIPGQDYNEQFF.

This clone occurred a few times. V is TRBV10-2 and J is TRBJ1-1, with 8 bases matching TRBD1. The CDR3 has 14 residues. The junction had 8 bases not matched to a gene; V was cut back by 3 bases and J by 8 bases. The V gene's germline CDR1 is WSHSY and CDR2 SAAADI. The CDR3 loop reads CASSDGGRTGEAFF. In DNA form, the CDR3 reads TGCGCCAGCAGTGATGGTGGGCGGACAGGGGAAGCTTTCTTT.

The V call is TRBV23-1, the J call TRBJ1-2; D gene ambiguous. TRBV23-1 is classed as an ORF, of uncertain function. The CDR3 is 10 amino acids. The V and J ends lost 7 bases and 5 bases respectively, with 5 bases between them. The DNA of the CDR3 is TGCGCCAGCACCCCGTATGGCTACACCTTC. It is translated as CASTPYGYTF.

This clone was seen only once. The V gene is TRBV7-2, the J gene TRBJ1-5; maybe TRBD1 (5 bases). V was shortened by 2 bases and J by 2 bases, with 10 bases between the two germline ends. Looked up from germline, CDR1 is SGHTA and CDR2 is FQGNSA. The CDR3 is 15 residues long. The CDR3 bases are TGTGCCAGCAGCTTACGGGGGGGAGGCAATCAGCCCCAGCATTTT. It translates to CASSLRGGGNQPQHF.

This chain connects TRBV11-2 to TRBJ1-4; D is unresolved. The CDR3 contains 14 residues. Trimming removed 3 bases at V and 0 bases at J, with 5 bases between. CDR1 is SGHAT and CDR2 is FQNNGV in the germline V gene. The CDR3 sequence: CASSLSATNEKLFF. The CDR3 DNA sequence: TGTGCCAGCAGCTTGAGTGCAACTAATGAAAAACTGTTTTTT.

This chain links TRBV2 with TRBJ1-4, with TRBD1 matching over 8 bases. Germline loops: CDR1 SNHLY, CDR2 FYNNEI. The CDR3 covers 14 residues. V shed 6 bases and J 7 bases; nucleotides not matched to a gene: 7. The CDR3 bases are TGTGCCAGCAGGACGACAGGGGCTCGTGAAAAACTGTTTTTT. Residues: CASRTTGAREKLFF. The full variable domain, its missing parts supplied by reference TRBV2 and TRBJ1-4, is EPEVTQTPSHQVTQMGQEVILRCVPISNHLYFYWYRQILGQKVEFLVSFYNNEISEKSEIFDDQFSVERPDGSNFTLKIRSTKLEDSAMYFCASRTTGAREKLFFGSGTQLSVL.

On this clone itself: Other DNA sequences in the sample encode the same CDR3. V and J are TRBV7-2 and TRBJ2-5, with 7 bases lining up with TRBD2. The CDR3 has 14 amino acids. CDR1 and CDR2 (germline): SGHTA, FQGNSA. V lost 1 base to trimming and J lost 5 bases; unmatched junction nucleotides: 4. CDR3 in amino acids: CASSLGRGGETQYF. Written as DNA, the CDR3 is TGTGCCAGCAGCTTAGGGAGGGGAGGGGAGACCCAGTACTTC.